This entry lists 16 T cell receptor beta chains sequenced from one sample in a study of regulatory T cells in long-lasting Graves disease. TCR beta libraries were built with iRepertoire HTBI primers and Arm-PCR of CDR3 regions. One entry per CDR3 protein results from TCRdb running MiXCR on the multiplex PCR reads. The sample holds roughly 420,000 distinct CDR3 sequences, about a sixth seen once. The time point was: newly diagnosed GD, antithyroid drugs for less than 3 months. Researchers made the TCR library from RNA that was extracted from PBMCs. This same sample was also taken into another study, of T cells in Graves' hyperthyroidism and ophthalmopathy.

The sample was peripheral blood mononuclear cells (PBMCs), taken at new diagnosis, from a patient treated with antithyroid drugs. Source of these receptors: a woman under 40 with Graves disease.

This clonotype was recorded many times. The chain carries TRBV6-2 or TRBV6-3 and TRBJ2-3; 8 bases agree with TRBD1. There are 17 residues in the CDR3. Germline CDR1 is MNHEY and CDR2 is SVGEGT. The junction had 7 bases not matched to a gene; V was cut back by 0 bases and J by 2 bases. The chain's CDR3 is CASSYSVDRGHTDTQYF. The CDR3 bases are TGTGCCAGCAGTTACTCCGTTGACAGGGGACACACAGATACGCAGTATTTT.

There are many counts of this clonotype. This chain links TRBV5-5 with TRBJ2-7, with TRBD2 matching over 15 bases. With V trimmed by 4 bases and J by 7 bases, 18 bases remained unmatched. The CDR3 runs to 19 residues. Germline CDR1 and CDR2: SGHKS and YYEKEE (reference sequence). The CDR3 nucleotides read TGTGCCAGCAGCAGGTTGGGACTAGCGGGAGGCCCGCCGTTGAGAGAGCAGTACTTC. Translation: CASSRLGLAGGPPLREQYF.

This clonotype was counted at least ten times. This chain uses TRBV7-2 with TRBJ2-2; maybe TRBD1 (5 bases). The CDR3 is made up of 15 amino acids. Germline V CDR1 and CDR2: SGHTA, FQGNSA. V was pared by 8 bases and J by 3 bases, with 16 bases between. The chain's CDR3 is CASSTSGHYTGELFF. For the CDR3, the DNA is TGTGCCAGCTCTACGAGTGGACATTACACCGGGGAGCTGTTTTTT.

This clonotype came up a few times. The rearrangement links TRBV15 to TRBJ2-3; 9 nucleotides line up with TRBD1. The ends lost 5 bases at V and 0 bases at J; junction bases unmatched: 3. Germline V CDR1 and CDR2: LNHNV, YYDKDF (reference sequence). CDR3 length equals 15 residues. The CDR3: CATSQGQGSTDTQYF. The DNA for the CDR3 is TGTGCCACCAGCCAAGGACAGGGGAGCACAGATACGCAGTATTTT.

This clonotype was counted ten times or more. V gene TRBV5-1 combines with J gene TRBJ2-3; TRBD2 aligns across 12 bases. Germline CDR1 SGHRS, CDR2 YFSETQ. The CDR3 contains 15 residues. Trimming removed 6 bases from V and 4 bases from J; junction bases left unmatched: 6. CDR3: CASKQGLAGSDTQYF. CDR3 sequence (DNA): TGCGCCAGCAAACAGGGACTAGCGGGTTCAGATACGCAGTATTTT.

The chain recombines TRBV6-2 or TRBV6-3 with TRBJ2-5; no definite D call. This CDR3 is 13 amino acids long. The V end was cut by 6 bases, the J end by 3 bases, with 11 bases between. Germline values: CDR1 MNHEY, CDR2 SVGEGT. The CDR3 reads CASSPWTKETQYF. CDR3 in DNA: TGTGCCAGCAGCCCCTGGACGAAAGAGACCCAGTACTTC.

The table lists this clonotype with many counts. The chain links TRBV18 to TRBJ2-3, with 8 positions matching TRBD2. The V segment lost 3 bases and the J segment 4 bases; nucleotides outside the gene matches: 9. Germline V gene sequence: CDR1 KGHSH, CDR2 LQKENI. The CDR3 totals 16 residues. The DNA for the CDR3 is TGTGCCAGCTCACCTCCAGCGGGAGTGGGAGCAGATACGCAGTATTTT. This translates into CASSPPAGVGADTQYF.

The rearrangement links TRBV7-6 to TRBJ1-1, with 7 positions matching TRBD1. V lost 4 bases, J lost 5 bases, and 10 bases stayed unmatched. Germline V lookup: CDR1 SGHVS, CDR2 FNYEAQ. The CDR3 extends over 15 amino acids. This CDR3 is CASSSTTGETTEAFF. The CDR3 DNA reads as TGTGCCAGCAGCTCCACTACAGGGGAGACGACTGAAGCTTTCTTT.

V is TRBV28 and J is TRBJ2-2; no clear D. Germline V gene lookup returns CDR1 MDHEN and CDR2 SYDVKM. The V end was cut by 8 bases, the J end by 0 bases, with 7 bases between. The CDR3 is made up of 13 amino acids. CDR3: CASRKANTGELFF. The CDR3 coding sequence is TGTGCCAGCCGCAAAGCGAACACCGGGGAGCTGTTTTTT. Combining the CDR3 with reference TRBV28 and TRBJ2-2 gives the whole variable domain DVKVTQSSRYLVKRTGEKVFLECVQDMDHENMFWYRQDPGLGLRLIYFSYDVKMKEKGDIPEGYSVSREKKERFSLILESASTNQTSMYLCASRKANTGELFFGEGSRLTVL.

On this clonotype itself: A read error may explain this, as a much larger clone is one base away. The missing conserved phenylalanine or tryptophan at the end of this CDR3 makes a read error likely. This chain connects TRBV6-2 or TRBV6-3 to TRBJ1-1, with a tentative D call TRBD1 (6 bases). This CDR3 contains 15 residues. Trimming stripped 6 bases from V and 0 bases from J, with 14 bases between. Germline lookup yields CDR1 MNHEY and CDR2 SVGEGT. Here the CDR3 reads CASRPARGMNTEAFY. The CDR3 nucleotides read TGTGCCAGCAGACCCGCGAGGGGGATGAACACTGAAGCTTTCTAT.

The sample holds many counts of this clonotype. This rearrangement joins TRBV7-3 to TRBJ1-1; D is possibly TRBD1 (5 bases). Looked up from germline, CDR1 is SGHTA and CDR2 is FQGTGA. The CDR3 is made up of 16 amino acids. Trimming took 5 bases from V and 2 from J, leaving 18 bases between them. In nucleotides, the CDR3 is TGTGCCAGCAGCGAACGCCCGTATGGGGCAAACACTGAAGCTTTCTTT. Its protein is CASSERPYGANTEAFF.

The chain joins TRBV20-1 to TRBJ2-1; 8 nucleotides match TRBD2. The CDR3 length is 14 residues. Germline V lookup: CDR1 DFQATT, CDR2 SNEGSKA (reference sequence). The J segment lost 2 bases and the V segment lost 5 bases, leaving 5 bases of the junction unmatched. CDR3 protein: CSALTSATYNEQFF. The CDR3 DNA is TGCAGTGCTCTGACTAGCGCGACCTACAATGAGCAGTTCTTC.

In its sample, this clonotype was seen many times. The rearrangement joins TRBV5-5 to TRBJ2-7; 7 nucleotides line up with TRBD2. This CDR3 contains 15 residues. The trim removed 3 bases at V and 2 bases at J, leaving 8 bases unmatched. Germline values: CDR1 SGHKS, CDR2 YYEKEE (reference sequence). The CDR3 coding sequence is TGTGCCAGCAGCTCCGACGGCGGGGGAACCTACGAGCAGTACTTC. Its translation: CASSSDGGGTYEQYF.

The sample holds many counts of this clonotype. The chain is built from TRBV28 and TRBJ1-3; TRBD1 matches 9 bases. The germline gives CDR1 MDHEN, CDR2 SYDVKM. CDR3 length equals 17 residues. The ends lost 5 bases at V and 3 bases at J; junction bases unmatched: 11. The CDR3 nucleotides read TGTGCCAGCAGTCCATGGACAGGGGCGACAAATGGAAACACCATATATTTT. Amino acid sequence: CASSPWTGATNGNTIYF.

In this sample, this clonotype turned up a few times. CDR3 in DNA: TGTGCCATCAGTGAGTCGAGGGGGGGAAGTGAGACCCAGTACTTC. This encodes CAISESRGGSETQYF. The chain has TRBV10-3 and TRBJ2-5; the D gene is possibly TRBD2 (7 bases). Trimming cost V 0 bases and J 5 bases, with 13 bases left between them. Germline values: CDR1 ENHRY, CDR2 SYGVKD. The CDR3 totals 15 residues.

This clonotype has ten or more counts. The chain carries TRBV7-8 and TRBJ2-2, with D hard to call. The V end was cut by 5 bases, the J end by 12 bases, with 13 bases between. The CDR3 covers 12 residues. Germline CDR1 and CDR2: SGHVS and FQNEAQ. The CDR3 bases are TGTGCCAGCAGCATTACCGGGCGACAGCTGTTTTTT. Amino acid sequence: CASSITGRQLFF.